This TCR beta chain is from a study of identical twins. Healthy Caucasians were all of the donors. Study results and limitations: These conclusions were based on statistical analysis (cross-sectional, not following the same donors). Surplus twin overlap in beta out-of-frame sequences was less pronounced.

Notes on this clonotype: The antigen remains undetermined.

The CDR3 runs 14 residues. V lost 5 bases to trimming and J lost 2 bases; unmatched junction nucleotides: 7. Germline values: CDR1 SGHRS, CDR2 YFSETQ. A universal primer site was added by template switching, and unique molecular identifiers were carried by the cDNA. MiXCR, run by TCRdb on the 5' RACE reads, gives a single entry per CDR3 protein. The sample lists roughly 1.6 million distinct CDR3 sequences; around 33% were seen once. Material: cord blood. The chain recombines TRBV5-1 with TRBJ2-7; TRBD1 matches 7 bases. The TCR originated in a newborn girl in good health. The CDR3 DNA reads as TGCGCCAGCAGGCTGACAGGGCCCACCTACGAGCAGTACTTC. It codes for CASRLTGPTYEQYF.